Presented here are 20 T cell receptor beta chains from one specimen sequenced in a study of PD-1 blockade in mismatch repair-deficient tumors. TCRdb's table, derived via immunoSEQ multiplex PCR, lists solely in-frame clones and lacks some. This table has over 60,000 clones, approximately 89% appearing once. This specimen was peripheral blood, taken 52 weeks after starting pembrolizumab. Receptor source: an adult with mismatch repair-deficient cancer.

The chain has TRBV7-8 and TRBJ2-7; possible D gene TRBD1, 5 bases. The germline V and J ends were trimmed by 0 bases and 2 bases, with 8 bases remaining between them. The CDR3 totals 14 residues. Germline lookup yields CDR1 SGHVS and CDR2 FQNEAQ. For the CDR3, the DNA is TGTGCCAGCAGCTTAGCGACAGCCACCTACGAGCAGTACTTC. This gives the protein CASSLATATYEQYF.

V and J are TRBV21-1 and TRBJ2-6; TRBD1, the D gene given by the table, was not confirmed from the DNA. TRBV21-1 constitutes a pseudogene. CDR3 size: 16 residues. The CDR3 DNA is TGTGCCAGCACCCGGGACAGGGCCTCTGGGGCCAACGTCCTGACTTTC. It codes for CASTRDRASGANVLTF.

This chain links TRBV28 with TRBJ1-5, with D hard to call. CDR3 size: 13 residues. With 6 bases removed from V and 6 bases from J, the gap between germline ends came to 12 bases. Germline V gene sequence: CDR1 MDHEN, CDR2 SYDVKM. In DNA, the CDR3 is TGTGCCAGCAGATTCCCGGGATCTCAGCCCCAGCATTTT. Translating gives CASRFPGSQPQHF.

The V and J genes are TRBV9 and TRBJ2-3; D perhaps matches TRBD2 (5 bases). Per germline, CDR1 SGDLS and CDR2 YYNGEE. The V end was cut by 2 bases, the J end by 3 bases, with 10 bases between. The CDR3 covers 14 residues. CDR3 DNA sequence: TGTGCCAGCAGCGTTGGCGGGCTGACAGATACGCAGTATTTT. Residues: CASSVGGLTDTQYF.

The chain carries TRBV5-1 and TRBJ2-3; 9 positions match TRBD2. The CDR3 covers 15 residues. Germline CDR1 and CDR2: SGHRS and YFSETQ. V was clipped by 0 bases and J by 5 bases; unmatched bases: 4. CDR3 nucleotides: TGCGCCAGCAGCTTGGGCGGGAGGGAGATAGATACGCAGTATTTT. Its translation is CASSLGGREIDTQYF.

For the CDR3, the DNA is TGTGCCACCAGCAGAGATGACAGGCTAGGAACCTCTGGGGCCAACGTCCTGACTTTC. Amino acid sequence: CATSRDDRLGTSGANVLTF. This sequence joins TRBV15 and TRBJ2-6; D is possibly TRBD1 (6 bases). From germline, CDR1 is LNHNV and CDR2 YYDKDF (reference sequence). Trimming removed 0 bases from V and 0 bases from J, with 15 bases in between. This CDR3 spans 19 amino acids.

The rearrangement uses TRBV28 and TRBJ2-3, with D possibly matching TRBD2 (5 bases). Trimming pared 5 bases from V and 4 bases from J, leaving 10 bases between. CDR1 MDHEN and CDR2 SYDVKM come from the germline V gene. The CDR3 is 13 amino acids. The CDR3 DNA follows: TGTGCCAGCAGTCTCATAGCGTCAGATACGCAGTATTTT. Translated: CASSLIASDTQYF.

The chain links TRBV6-6 to TRBJ1-5, with D possibly TRBD1 on 5 matching bases. The CDR3 loop spans 15 amino acids. The germline V and J ends were trimmed by 6 bases and 2 bases, with 14 bases remaining between them. Per germline, CDR1 MNHNY and CDR2 SVGAGI (reference sequence). The CDR3 nucleotides are TGTGCCAGCAGCCTCACAGCGGGGGGCAATCAGCCCCAGCATTTT. Its protein product is CASSLTAGGNQPQHF.

The rearrangement joins TRBV19 to TRBJ1-5, with a weak D call TRBD1 (6 bases). V lost 7 bases and J lost 6, with 22 bases in between. The germline CDR1 and CDR2 sequences are LNHDA and SQIVND (reference sequence). This CDR3 contains 16 residues. CDR3 residues: CASTGRGQGLSQPQHF. The DNA of the CDR3 is TGTGCCAGTACCGGTCGGGGGCAGGGCTTGAGTCAGCCCCAGCATTTT.

This clone was seen only a few times. V gene TRBV4-1 combines with J gene TRBJ1-5, with TRBD1 matching over 7 bases. Losses at the gene ends were 1 base for V and 1 base for J; bases not matched to a gene: 4. The CDR3 consists of 16 residues. Germline lookup yields CDR1 MGHRA and CDR2 YSYEKL. CDR3 sequence reads: CASSQGARGSNQPQHF. CDR3 sequence (DNA): TGCGCCAGCAGCCAAGGAGCCAGGGGGAGCAATCAGCCCCAGCATTTT.

The chain is built from TRBV27 and TRBJ1-1, with D perhaps matching TRBD1 (5 bases). Germline-derived CDR1 and CDR2 are MNHEY and SMNVEV (reference sequence). This CDR3 region has 13 residues. V lost 5 bases to trimming and J lost 1 base, with 8 bases between them. The CDR3 DNA reads TGTGCCAGCAGTATAGGACAGAACACTGAAGCTTTCTTT. Protein product: CASSIGQNTEAFF.

The chain combines TRBV18 with TRBJ1-5; D is perhaps TRBD1 (5 bases). CDR1 KGHSH and CDR2 LQKENI come from the germline V gene. Trimming took off 3 bases at V and 7 bases at J, with 13 bases between the two ends. The CDR3 is 14 amino acids. CDR3 nucleotide sequence: TGTGCCAGCTCACCGGCGGGGGGTGGGCAGCCCCAGCATTTT. Amino acids: CASSPAGGGQPQHF.

The V gene is TRBV4-1, the J gene TRBJ2-7; TRBD1 aligns across 9 bases. This CDR3 is built from 16 residues. Germline V gene sequence: CDR1 MGHRA, CDR2 YSYEKL. The V segment lost 0 bases and the J segment 6 bases; nucleotides outside the gene matches: 9. The CDR3 is CASSQDRSRTGVEQYF. Here the CDR3 DNA reads TGCGCCAGCAGCCAAGATCGTTCTAGGACAGGGGTCGAGCAGTACTTC.

This rearrangement joins TRBV7-9 to TRBJ2-7, with TRBD2 matching 7 bases. CDR3 size: 15 residues. Germline-derived CDR1 and CDR2 are SEHNR and FQNEAQ (reference sequence). The trim removed 5 bases at V and 3 bases at J, leaving 10 bases unmatched. The CDR3 protein is CASSQRTGGYYEQYF. For the CDR3, the DNA is TGTGCCAGCAGCCAGCGGACGGGGGGTTACTACGAGCAGTACTTC.

This rearrangement joins TRBV21-1 to TRBJ1-5; the table assigns TRBD1, which was not confirmed against the DNA. TRBV21-1 constitutes a pseudogene. The CDR3 extends over 17 amino acids. The CDR3 DNA follows: TGTGCCAGCAGCAAATCTCCAGGCCGGAATAGCAATCAGCCCCAGCATTTT. Its protein product is CASSKSPGRNSNQPQHF.

This rearrangement joins TRBV7-2 to TRBJ2-2, with D perhaps TRBD2 (6 bases). Trimming cost V 7 bases and J 8 bases, with 11 bases left between them. The CDR3 length is 12 residues. CDR1 SGHTA and CDR2 FQGNSA come from the germline V gene. As DNA, the CDR3 is TGTGCCAGCATGGCGGGGATTGGGGAGCTGTTTTTT. It yields the protein CASMAGIGELFF.

This clone showed up just once. This chain uses TRBV5-6 with TRBJ1-5; D ambiguous. Germline V gene lookup returns CDR1 SGHDT and CDR2 YYEEEE. The ends were cut back, 0 bases at V and 0 bases at J, with 13 bases in the middle. CDR3 length: 17 residues. Here the CDR3 reads CASSLGAGVYSNQPQHF. As DNA, the CDR3 is TGTGCCAGCAGCTTGGGGGCGGGTGTTTATAGCAATCAGCCCCAGCATTTT. The entire variable domain, with the rest obtained from reference TRBV5-6 and TRBJ1-5, is as follows: DAGVTQSPTHLIKTRGQQVTLRCSPKSGHDTVSWYQQALGQGPQFIFQYYEEEERQRGNFPDRFSGHQFPNYSSELNVNALLLGDSALYLCASSLGAGVYSNQPQHFGDGTRLSIL.

The V call is TRBV5-1, the J call TRBJ2-3; 8 bases agree with TRBD2. V shed 4 bases and J 7 bases; nucleotides not matched to a gene: 17. From germline, CDR1 is SGHRS and CDR2 YFSETQ. The CDR3 length is 17 residues. The CDR3 is CASSIGGVPSGSYTQYF. The CDR3, as DNA: TGCGCCAGCAGCATCGGGGGGGTTCCGAGCGGGAGTTATACGCAGTATTTT.

This clone was recorded once. The J gene is TRBJ2-6, the V gene TRBV5-1, with D perhaps TRBD1 (6 bases). Between the trimmed V and J ends, which lost 8 bases and 6 bases, there was a span of 24 bases. Germline V gives CDR1 SGHRS, CDR2 YFSETQ. There are 17 residues in the CDR3. CDR3: CASSLGQSPIEANVLTF. The CDR3 DNA reads as TGCGCCAGTAGTCTTGGACAGTCCCCGATAGAGGCCAACGTCCTGACTTTC.

Here the CDR3 DNA reads TGTGCCAGCAGTTTATCCTCCGGGACAGGGCCTGGAAACACCATATATTTT. Protein product: CASSLSSGTGPGNTIYF. The chain uses TRBV28 and TRBJ1-3; 9 nucleotides line up with TRBD1. The J segment lost 2 bases and the V segment lost 1 base, leaving 6 bases of the junction unmatched. Germline V gene data show CDR1 as MDHEN and CDR2 as SYDVKM. CDR3 length: 17 residues.